Shown below are 25 T cell receptor beta chains from a single sample sequenced in a study of cytomegalovirus exposure and HLA in healthy donors. PCR involved 60 Vbeta and 13 Jbeta primers. TCRdb keeps only in-frame clones here, not all; method: immunoSEQ multiplex PCR. Altogether 130,000 to 150,000 clones are present, around 67% being singletons, with the ten largest covering roughly 4.5%. The sequencing sample was made of PBMCs. The receptor set was obtained from a man aged 18 to 29 in good health and CMV-seropositive.

This chain joins TRBV5-6 and TRBJ1-2; 9 nucleotides line up with TRBD1. Germline V gives CDR1 SGHDT, CDR2 YYEEEE. With V trimmed by 0 bases and J by 5 bases, 5 bases remained unmatched. This CDR3 has 15 residues. CDR3 region: CASSLVGTGTYGYTF. In DNA, the CDR3 is TGTGCCAGCAGCTTGGTCGGGACAGGGACATATGGCTACACCTTC.

The chain links TRBV27 to TRBJ2-7, with 10 bases lining up with TRBD2. J gave up 3 bases and V 2 bases, and 16 bases lay outside the gene matches. This CDR3 comprises 19 residues. From germline, CDR1 is MNHEY and CDR2 SMNVEV (reference sequence). The CDR3 is CASSLRLAGAVSSGYEQYF. CDR3 nucleotides: TGTGCCAGCAGTTTACGGCTAGCGGGAGCCGTCAGTAGCGGCTACGAGCAGTACTTC.

This chain links TRBV7-9 with TRBJ2-7; D perhaps matches TRBD2 (7 bases). In germline, CDR1 is SEHNR, CDR2 FQNEAQ (reference sequence). Trimming cost V 11 bases and J 4 bases, with 15 bases left between them. This CDR3 is built from 12 residues. The CDR3: CASGGRGYEQYF. The CDR3 DNA is TGTGCCTCCGGGGGGCGAGGTTACGAGCAGTACTTC.

The V call is TRBV19, the J call TRBJ2-5; possibly TRBD2 for D (6 bases). Germline V gene data show CDR1 as LNHDA and CDR2 as SQIVND (reference sequence). The CDR3 has 13 residues. Deletions cut 7 bases from V and 1 base from J, with 10 bases between. CDR3 sequence reads: CASTSGSQETQYF. The DNA of the CDR3 is TGTGCCAGTACCTCCGGGAGCCAAGAGACCCAGTACTTC.

The gene calls are TRBV19 and TRBJ1-2; TRBD1 aligns across 7 bases. Germline values: CDR1 LNHDA, CDR2 SQIVND (reference sequence). The CDR3 totals 15 residues. The V segment lost 3 bases and the J segment 0 bases; nucleotides outside the gene matches: 4. CDR3 bases: TGTGCCAGTAGTATGGACAGGTTCACTAACTATGGCTACACCTTC. It translates to CASSMDRFTNYGYTF.

V gene TRBV6-5 combines with J gene TRBJ1-5; TRBD1 matches 12 bases. The length of the CDR3 is 13 residues. V lost 6 bases, J lost 9 bases, and 3 bases stayed unmatched. Per germline, CDR1 MNHEY and CDR2 SVGAGI. In nucleotides, the CDR3 is TGTGCCAGCAGCCGGGACAGGGGGCGGCCCCAGCATTTT. Translating gives CASSRDRGRPQHF.

This rearrangement joins TRBV4-2 to TRBJ2-7; TRBD2 matches 9 bases. CDR3 length: 16 residues. The ends lost 1 base at V and 2 bases at J; junction bases unmatched: 6. Germline V CDR1 and CDR2: LGHNA, YNFKEQ. CDR3 residues: CASSQVRASGTYEQYF. The CDR3 DNA reads as TGTGCCAGCAGCCAAGTAAGGGCTAGCGGGACCTACGAGCAGTACTTC.

This clone was detected many times. The V call is TRBV5-4, the J call TRBJ1-5, with unresolved D. V lost 0 bases and J lost 4, with 5 bases in between. The CDR3 sequence is 13 residues long. The germline V gene has CDR1 SGHNT and CDR2 YYREEE (reference sequence). CDR3 nucleotides: TGTGCCAGCAGCTTGGGGCAGAATCAGCCCCAGCATTTT. It codes for CASSLGQNQPQHF.

This clone was seen only once. V usage is TRBV19 and J usage is TRBJ1-2, with 9 bases that match TRBD1. The V gene's germline CDR1 is LNHDA and CDR2 SQIVND (reference sequence). The CDR3 runs to 15 residues. Trimming removed 5 bases from V and 1 base from J; junction bases left unmatched: 5. CDR3 nucleotides: TGTGCCAGTAGTCCAGACAGGGGGGGTAACTATGGCTACACCTTC. This sequence encodes CASSPDRGGNYGYTF.

The chain couples TRBV6-1 to TRBJ2-5; 7 bases fit TRBD1. CDR1 is MNHNS and CDR2 is SASEGT in the germline V gene. This CDR3 is 15 amino acids long. After removal of 4 bases from V and 2 bases from J, the junction contained 7 bases not matched to a gene. The CDR3 spells CASSAGQIKQETQYF. For the CDR3, the DNA is TGTGCCAGCAGTGCGGGACAGATAAAACAAGAGACCCAGTACTTC.

The genes are TRBV18 and TRBJ1-3, with a weak D call TRBD1 (5 bases). The CDR3 loop spans 16 amino acids. Germline V lookup: CDR1 KGHSH, CDR2 LQKENI. Trimming removed 6 bases at V and 9 bases at J, with 24 bases between. The CDR3 bases are TGTGCCAGCTCTCTAACCTGGAGGGACTCCCTGGGCACCATATATTTT. This sequence encodes CASSLTWRDSLGTIYF.

This clone was detected only a few times. The genes are TRBV7-8 and TRBJ2-1; D possibly corresponds to TRBD1 (5 bases). In germline, CDR1 is SGHVS, CDR2 FQNEAQ. The CDR3 extends over 12 amino acids. Trimming left V 4 bases short and J 8 bases short, with 9 bases between. Here the CDR3 reads CASSSPGHEQFF. The CDR3, as DNA: TGTGCCAGCAGCTCCCCAGGGCATGAGCAGTTCTTC.

V usage is TRBV2 and J usage is TRBJ2-7; 7 bases are shared with TRBD2. Germline CDR1 is SNHLY and CDR2 is FYNNEI. V shed 7 bases and J 6 bases; nucleotides not matched to a gene: 9. This CDR3 comprises 13 residues. The CDR3 region is CASKWEGRGEQYF. The CDR3 coding sequence is TGTGCCAGCAAGTGGGAGGGCCGGGGCGAGCAGTACTTC.

CDR3: CASSFGGGTNEQFF. CDR3 nucleotides: TGTGCCAGCAGCTTTGGAGGGGGCACGAATGAGCAGTTCTTC. This rearrangement joins TRBV7-2 to TRBJ2-1; D may be TRBD1 (7 bases). The germline CDR1 and CDR2 sequences are SGHTA and FQGNSA. The length of the CDR3 is 14 residues. Trimming cost V 3 bases and J 7 bases, with 13 bases left between them.

The CDR3 sequence: CATSRIPATGQPQHF. The CDR3 DNA sequence: TGTGCCACCAGCAGAATTCCGGCAACAGGGCAGCCCCAGCATTTT. The chain is built from TRBV15 and TRBJ1-5, with a tentative D call TRBD1 (6 bases). The length of the CDR3 is 15 residues. V shed 2 bases and J shed 7 bases, with 15 bases lying between them. CDR1 LNHNV and CDR2 YYDKDF come from the germline V gene (reference sequence).

This clone was found a few times. V gene TRBV6-1 combines with J gene TRBJ1-2; no reliable D call. Germline CDR1 reads MNHNS; CDR2 reads SASEGT. There are 15 residues in the CDR3. Trimming stripped 0 bases from V and 9 bases from J, with 17 bases between. This CDR3 is CASSEARQTIGSYTF. DNA for the CDR3: TGTGCCAGCAGTGAAGCTCGACAAACCATCGGGAGCTACACCTTC.

J is TRBJ1-3 and V is TRBV6-5; weak D call: TRBD1 (6 bases). Germline V lookup: CDR1 MNHEY, CDR2 SVGAGI. V lost 2 bases and J 4 bases, leaving 12 bases between the germline ends. This CDR3 comprises 15 residues. For the CDR3, the DNA is TGTGCCAGCAGTTACCAGCCAGGGGCAGGAAACACCATATATTTT. Translation: CASSYQPGAGNTIYF.

The V and J genes are TRBV6-6 and TRBJ2-7; D possibly corresponds to TRBD2 (6 bases). The germline CDR1 and CDR2 sequences are MNHNY and SVGAGI (reference sequence). V gave up 7 bases and J gave up 2 bases, with 15 bases separating them. CDR3 length: 14 amino acids. Here the CDR3 DNA reads TGTGCCAGCAACAATGGGCGGGGACCCTACGAGCAGTACTTC. Translation: CASNNGRGPYEQYF.

This sequence joins TRBV10-3 and TRBJ2-1; possibly TRBD2 for D (7 bases). V lost 3 bases, J lost 4 bases, and 16 bases lay in between. The CDR3 has 16 amino acids. Germline-derived CDR1 and CDR2 are ENHRY and SYGVKD. This CDR3 is CAISDPGGPRYNEQFF. The CDR3 nucleotides read TGTGCCATCAGTGACCCCGGGGGGCCGAGATACAATGAGCAGTTCTTC.

The rearrangement uses TRBV15 and TRBJ2-7; the match to TRBD2 covers 9 bases. The CDR3 contains 15 residues. The V gene end was trimmed by 0 bases and the J gene end by 5 bases; junction bases not matched to a gene: 5. From germline, CDR1 is LNHNV and CDR2 YYDKDF (reference sequence). The CDR3 reads CATSRDLLAGDEQYF. The CDR3 nucleotides are TGTGCCACCAGCAGAGATTTACTAGCGGGTGACGAGCAGTACTTC.

This clone came up once. The chain links TRBV28 to TRBJ2-1; D perhaps matches TRBD2 (5 bases). The CDR3 consists of 13 residues. V gave up 6 bases and J gave up 11 bases, with 17 bases separating them. Germline CDR1 reads MDHEN; CDR2 reads SYDVKM. The CDR3 region is CASSHPEGAKQFF. CDR3 coding DNA: TGTGCCAGCAGCCACCCCGAGGGAGCCAAGCAGTTCTTC.

The CDR3 DNA reads TGTGCCAGCAGACAAAGGGGACAGGGGGCGATGAAACAGCAGTTCTTC. Amino acid sequence: CASRQRGQGAMKQQFF. The genes are TRBV13 and TRBJ2-1, with 12 nucleotides matching TRBD1. CDR1 is PRHDT and CDR2 is FYEKMQ in the germline V gene (reference sequence). The CDR3 totals 16 residues. Losses at the gene ends were 6 bases for V and 11 bases for J; bases not matched to a gene: 14.

The chain links TRBV10-3 to TRBJ1-4, with TRBD1 matching 9 bases. The CDR3 is made up of 16 amino acids. V was clipped by 4 bases and J by 7 bases; unmatched bases: 10. Germline V CDR1 and CDR2: ENHRY, SYGVKD. The CDR3 coding sequence is TGTGCCATCAGTGGTACCGAACAGGGGGCTGGTGAAAAACTGTTTTTT. It encodes CAISGTEQGAGEKLFF.

This clone was counted a few times. V gene TRBV6-1 combines with J gene TRBJ1-5; a weak D match, TRBD1 (5 bases). V was clipped by 8 bases and J by 0 bases, with 11 bases between them. CDR1 is MNHNS and CDR2 is SASEGT in the germline V gene. The CDR3 has 14 residues. The CDR3 loop is CASLAGFSNQPQHF. The DNA of the CDR3 is TGTGCCAGCCTTGCAGGGTTTAGCAATCAGCCCCAGCATTTT.

This clone occurred a few times. This sequence joins TRBV7-9 and TRBJ2-7; TRBD2 is a possible D gene (5 bases). CDR1 is SEHNR, CDR2 FQNEAQ, per germline (reference sequence). CDR3 length equals 16 residues. V was shortened by 4 bases and J by 1 base, with 17 bases between the two germline ends. In DNA, the CDR3 is TGTGCCAGCAGCTCGGTCTTGGGAGCCTTATCCTACGAGCAGTACTTC. It codes for CASSSVLGALSYEQYF.